The next 17 T cell receptor beta chains were all read from a single sample in a study of graft-versus-host responses after intestinal transplantation. Antigens of these TCRs are unknown. Sequencing used immunoSEQ multiplex PCR; TCRdb keeps in-frame clones, though not all of them. The table has approximately 85,000 clones, approximately 90% seen once. Here the sequenced sample was unstimulated CD8+ T cells sorted from spleen or lymph node cells, taken before transplant. Receptors originate from a human donor who was the organ donor for an intestinal transplant.

The gene calls are TRBV2 and TRBJ1-4, with D possibly being TRBD1 (6 bases). CDR3 length: 14 residues. Germline-derived CDR1 and CDR2 are SNHLY and FYNNEI. The germline V and J ends were trimmed by 3 bases and 7 bases, with 12 bases remaining between them. CDR3 nucleotide sequence: TGTGCCAGCAGTGAGTCGGGGGCGCGTGAAAAACTGTTTTTT. Protein sequence: CASSESGAREKLFF.

With regard to this clone: A read error may account for a junction end that differs from germline. The chain recombines TRBV5-1 with TRBJ2-7; D is unresolved. CDR3 length equals 13 residues. The germline V gene encodes CDR1 SGHRS and CDR2 YFSETQ. CDR3 amino acids: CASSLGAAYEQYF. DNA of the CDR3: TGCGCCAGCAGTTTGGGTGCGGCCTACGAGCAGTACTTC.

The gene calls are TRBV7-9 and TRBJ2-1; D remains unclear. Trimming stripped 3 bases from V and 6 bases from J, with 15 bases between. Germline V gives CDR1 SEHNR, CDR2 FQNEAQ (reference sequence). This CDR3 has 15 amino acids. The CDR3 loop reads CASSFVATILNEQFF. The CDR3 DNA sequence: TGTGCCAGCAGCTTTGTTGCGACGATCCTCAATGAGCAGTTCTTC.

This sequence joins TRBV2 and TRBJ2-3; D call uncertain. With 4 bases removed from V and 2 bases from J, the gap between germline ends came to 7 bases. Germline V gene sequence: CDR1 SNHLY, CDR2 FYNNEI. CDR3 length: 13 amino acids. CDR3 loop: CASSGYFTDTQYF. CDR3 nucleotide sequence: TGTGCCAGCAGTGGGTACTTCACAGATACGCAGTATTTT.

The chain combines TRBV4-1 with TRBJ1-2; 8 positions agree with TRBD1. The CDR3 is 14 amino acids. Trimming took 0 bases from V and 10 from J; bases not matched to a gene: 7. Germline CDR1 and CDR2: MGHRA and YSYEKL. The CDR3 nucleotides read TGCGCCAGCAGCCAAGAAAGCAGGGGGCCTGACTACACCTTC. Its translation: CASSQESRGPDYTF.

The chain couples TRBV5-1 to TRBJ2-7; 9 positions agree with TRBD1. From germline, CDR1 is SGHRS and CDR2 YFSETQ. Trimming removed 4 bases from V and 6 bases from J; junction bases left unmatched: 17. The CDR3 runs to 17 residues. For the CDR3, the DNA is TGCGCCAGCAGCCCCTACCACACCGGGACAGGGTTCACCGAGCAGTACTTC. This encodes CASSPYHTGTGFTEQYF.

The chain joins TRBV27 to TRBJ2-5; D remains unclear. CDR1 is MNHEY and CDR2 is SMNVEV in the germline V gene (reference sequence). The CDR3 is made up of 11 amino acids. V lost 6 bases, J lost 2 bases, and 4 bases lay in between. DNA for the CDR3: TGTGCCAGCAGGGGGCAAGAGACCCAGTACTTC. Translating gives CASRGQETQYF.

This clone was seen only once. The chain combines TRBV5-1 with TRBJ1-6, with TRBD1 identical over 9 bases. V dropped 5 bases and J dropped 8; count of bases not matched to a gene: 2. CDR3 length: 13 amino acids. In germline, CDR1 is SGHRS, CDR2 YFSETQ. The CDR3 reads CASRDRGDSPLHF. In DNA form, the CDR3 reads TGCGCCAGCAGGGACAGGGGTGATTCACCCCTCCACTTT. Looking up the rest from reference TRBV5-1 and TRBJ1-6 gives the full variable domain: KAGVTQTPRYLIKTRGQQVTLSCSPISGHRSVSWYQQTPGQGLQFLFEYFSETQRNKGNFPGRFSGRQFSNSRSEMNVSTLELGDSALYLCASRDRGDSPLHFGNGTRLTVT.

The chain carries TRBV5-4 and TRBJ2-2; 8 nucleotides align to TRBD1. The CDR3 loop spans 16 amino acids. Germline lookup yields CDR1 SGHNT and CDR2 YYREEE (reference sequence). The V and J ends lost 4 bases and 4 bases, in that order; junction bases with no gene match: 9. The CDR3, as DNA: TGTGCCAGCAGCCACCCGGACAGGGTCGGCACCGGGGAGCTGTTTTTT. This sequence encodes CASSHPDRVGTGELFF. The full variable domain, completed using reference TRBV5-4 and TRBJ2-2, is ETGVTQSPTHLIKTRGQQVTLRCSSQSGHNTVSWYQQALGQGPQFIFQYYREEENGRGNFPPRFSGLQFPNYSSELNVNALELDDSALYLCASSHPDRVGTGELFFGEGSRLTVL.

This clone came up a few times. Different DNA sequences within this sample yield the same CDR3. J is TRBJ2-7 and V is TRBV19, with TRBD2 matching 7 bases. CDR1 and CDR2 (germline): LNHDA, SQIVND (reference sequence). The CDR3 loop spans 13 amino acids. V shed 4 bases, J shed 0 bases, and the junction held 0 bases outside the gene matches. CDR3 bases: TGTGCCAGTAGTAGCGGGAGCTCCTACGAGCAGTACTTC. This codes for CASSSGSSYEQYF.

J is TRBJ2-7 and V is TRBV7-9, with D possibly being TRBD1 (5 bases). Trimming took 1 base from V and 5 from J, leaving 12 bases between them. CDR1 SEHNR and CDR2 FQNEAQ come from the germline V gene (reference sequence). The CDR3 is made up of 14 amino acids. The CDR3 region is CASSLEGQVHEQYF. The CDR3 region has the DNA TGTGCCAGCAGCTTAGAGGGGCAGGTCCACGAGCAGTACTTC.

The table lists this clone with a few counts. The J gene is TRBJ1-2, the V gene TRBV5-4, with 10 bases that match TRBD1. This CDR3 comprises 14 residues. Unmatched junction bases numbered 5, after V lost 5 bases and J lost 4 bases. Germline V gives CDR1 SGHNT, CDR2 YYREEE (reference sequence). In DNA, the CDR3 is TGTGCCAGCAGGCGACAGGGGGCACGCTATGGCTACACCTTC. Protein: CASRRQGARYGYTF.

The V call is TRBV2, the J call TRBJ1-3; D uncertain. The V end was cut by 7 bases, the J end by 1 base, with 8 bases between. Germline CDR1 and CDR2: SNHLY and FYNNEI. This CDR3 contains 13 residues. CDR3 coding DNA: TGTGCCAGCAACGACGTTTCTGGAAACACCATATATTTT. It encodes CASNDVSGNTIYF.

The chain carries TRBV7-2 and TRBJ2-3; weak D call: TRBD2 (7 bases). V gave up 2 bases and J gave up 2 bases, with 14 bases separating them. The CDR3 extends over 16 amino acids. CDR1 and CDR2 (germline): SGHTA, FQGNSA. The CDR3 sequence: CASSLYTGRDTDTQYF. As DNA, the CDR3 is TGTGCCAGCAGCTTATATACAGGGAGGGACACAGATACGCAGTATTTT. The complete variable domain, with remaining parts taken from reference TRBV7-2 and TRBJ2-3, reads GAGVSQSPSNKVTEKGKDVELRCDPISGHTALYWYRQSLGQGLEFLIYFQGNSAPDKSGLPSDRFSAERTGGSVSTLTIQRTQQEDSAVYLCASSLYTGRDTDTQYFGPGTRLTVL.

This rearrangement joins TRBV4-1 to TRBJ1-1; the D gene is possibly TRBD1 (6 bases). The germline V gene encodes CDR1 MGHRA and CDR2 YSYEKL. The CDR3 is made up of 17 amino acids. Trimming cost V 0 bases and J 6 bases, with 20 bases left between them. CDR3 protein: CASSQDVSWQGSSEAFF. The CDR3 bases are TGCGCCAGCAGCCAAGATGTAAGTTGGCAGGGGTCTTCTGAAGCTTTCTTT.

The chain uses TRBV11-2 and TRBJ1-2, with D possibly being TRBD1 (6 bases). CDR3 size: 12 residues. The ends were cut back, 1 base at V and 8 bases at J, with 8 bases in the middle. Germline CDR1 SGHAT, CDR2 FQNNGV. The CDR3 DNA follows: TGTGCCAGCAGCTTAGGTGGGGGCGGCTACACCTTC. Protein sequence: CASSLGGGGYTF.

The chain links TRBV2 to TRBJ2-5, with 8 bases fitting TRBD2. V was clipped by 4 bases and J by 5 bases; unmatched bases: 9. CDR1 and CDR2 (germline): SNHLY, FYNNEI. CDR3 length equals 15 residues. The CDR3: CASSGRTSILETQYF. The CDR3 DNA follows: TGTGCCAGCAGTGGACGGACTAGCATTTTGGAGACCCAGTACTTC. Full variable domain (missing parts from reference TRBV2 and TRBJ2-5): EPEVTQTPSHQVTQMGQEVILRCVPISNHLYFYWYRQILGQKVEFLVSFYNNEISEKSEIFDDQFSVERPDGSNFTLKIRSTKLEDSAMYFCASSGRTSILETQYFGPGTRLLVL.